These 15 T cell receptor beta chains were all obtained from the same sample, sequenced in a study of blood T cell repertoires in COVID-19. This table comes from immunoSEQ multiplex PCR, and its TCRdb copy is limited to in-frame clones, with some not included. The table lists approximately 300,000 clones, over 85% of them singletons, with roughly 2.5% in the top ten. Sequencing used PBMCs or T cells enriched from blood (not recorded which). The receptors come from a man aged 60 to 75 who had recovered from COVID-19.

V is TRBV30 and J is TRBJ1-6, with a tentative D call TRBD1 (5 bases). This CDR3 has 12 amino acids. Deletions cut 6 bases from V and 6 bases from J, with 9 bases between. Per germline, CDR1 GTSNPN and CDR2 SVGIG (reference sequence). The CDR3 protein is CACREVNSPLHF. As DNA, the CDR3 is TGTGCCTGCAGGGAGGTTAATTCACCCCTCCACTTT.

The chain uses TRBV5-1 and TRBJ1-2, with 9 bases fitting TRBD1. V was clipped by 4 bases and J by 4 bases; unmatched bases: 8. CDR1 is SGHRS, CDR2 YFSETQ, per germline. The CDR3 is 15 amino acids. As DNA, the CDR3 is TGCGCCAGCAGCGGAAACAGGGGGCATATCTATGGCTACACCTTC. Translation: CASSGNRGHIYGYTF.

This clone came up once. This rearrangement joins TRBV3-1 (or the pseudogene TRBV3-2) to TRBJ1-2; D is possibly TRBD1 (5 bases). The V and J ends lost 1 base and 4 bases respectively, with 13 bases between them. The CDR3 totals 15 residues. CDR1 and CDR2 from the germline V gene are LGHDT and YNNKEL (reference sequence). The chain's CDR3 is CASSQGGRSTYGYTF. The CDR3 DNA reads TGTGCCAGCAGCCAAGGGGGCAGGAGCACCTATGGCTACACCTTC.

This chain uses TRBV20-1 with TRBJ1-5; possibly TRBD1 for D (6 bases). The CDR3 contains 16 residues. The V end lost 3 bases, the J end lost 0 bases, and 15 bases lay between the germline ends. Germline CDR1 and CDR2: DFQATT and SNEGSKA (reference sequence). DNA for the CDR3: TGCAGTGCTAGTCCCGGGGGGCAGTATAGCAATCAGCCCCAGCATTTT. Its protein product is CSASPGGQYSNQPQHF.

This CDR3 is CASSLGGAFSGNTIYF. CDR3 DNA: TGTGCCAGTAGTCTTGGGGGGGCGTTCTCTGGAAACACCATATATTTT. This sequence joins TRBV19 and TRBJ1-3; perhaps TRBD1 as D (6 bases). V lost 5 bases and J lost 0, with 14 bases in between. CDR3 length: 16 residues. CDR1 is LNHDA, CDR2 SQIVND, per germline (reference sequence).

This rearrangement joins TRBV18 to TRBJ1-2; 7 nucleotides align to TRBD1. Germline V gives CDR1 KGHSH, CDR2 LQKENI. The CDR3 runs to 16 residues. The trim removed 3 bases at V and 1 base at J, leaving 8 bases unmatched. CDR3 DNA sequence: TGTGCCAGCTCACCGCTGAGGGACAGCCGTAACTATGGCTACACCTTC. This translates into CASSPLRDSRNYGYTF. Variable domain in full (rest from reference TRBV18 and TRBJ1-2): NAGVMQNPRHLVRRRGQEARLRCSPMKGHSHVYWYRQLPEEGLKFMVYLQKENIIDESGMPKERFSAEFPKEGPSILRIQQVVRGDSAAYFCASSPLRDSRNYGYTFGSGTRLTVV.

CDR3 bases: TGTGCCAGCAGCTCCAGGGGGACCGAGCAGTTCTTC. This gives the protein CASSSRGTEQFF. This chain connects TRBV7-9 to TRBJ2-1, with TRBD1 matching over 7 bases. Per germline, CDR1 SEHNR and CDR2 FQNEAQ (reference sequence). V lost 4 bases to trimming and J lost 10 bases; unmatched junction nucleotides: 4. This CDR3 region has 12 residues.

The V call is TRBV5-5, the J call TRBJ1-1, with 8 bases fitting TRBD1. Germline V gene lookup returns CDR1 SGHKS and CDR2 YYEKEE (reference sequence). V trimming: 6 bases; J trimming: 4 bases; junction bases outside the gene matches: 5. There are 13 residues in the CDR3. In DNA, the CDR3 is TGTGCCAGCAAAAGAGACAGGGGCACTGAAGCTTTCTTT. Residues: CASKRDRGTEAFF.

To note about this clone: Other DNA sequences of this sample code for an identical CDR3. The gene calls are TRBV29-1 and TRBJ1-1; TRBD1 agrees at 7 bases. The CDR3 runs 12 residues. V dropped 5 bases and J dropped 1; count of bases not matched to a gene: 1. Germline CDR1 reads SQVTM; CDR2 reads ANQGSEA. The CDR3 protein is CSVRTGNTEAFF. The CDR3 DNA sequence: TGCAGCGTTCGGACAGGGAACACTGAAGCTTTCTTT.

The chain uses TRBV19 and TRBJ2-7; TRBD2 agrees at 14 bases. V was pared by 5 bases and J by 3 bases, with 6 bases of the junction left unmatched. The CDR3 extends over 16 amino acids. Germline V gene data show CDR1 as LNHDA and CDR2 as SQIVND (reference sequence). The CDR3 nucleotides are TGTGCCAGTAGTTCAAAGGGACTAGCGGGAGACTACGAGCAGTACTTC. It encodes CASSSKGLAGDYEQYF. Drawing the rest from reference TRBV19 and TRBJ2-7, the complete variable domain is DGGITQSPKYLFRKEGQNVTLSCEQNLNHDAMYWYRQDPGQGLRLIYYSQIVNDFQKGDIAEGYSVSREKKESFPLTVTSAQKNPTAFYLCASSSKGLAGDYEQYFGPGTRLTVT.

This chain links TRBV7-9 with TRBJ2-4, with D possibly being TRBD2 (6 bases). The CDR3 contains 16 residues. Trimming shortened V by 1 base and J by 6 bases, and 16 bases separated the two germline ends. Germline loops: CDR1 SEHNR, CDR2 FQNEAQ (reference sequence). For the CDR3, the DNA is TGTGCCAGCAGCTTAGAATTCGGGCGGGGATCAAACATTCAGTACTTC. Translation: CASSLEFGRGSNIQYF. The entire variable domain, with the rest obtained from reference TRBV7-9 and TRBJ2-4, is as follows: DTGVSQNPRHKITKRGQNVTFRCDPISEHNRLYWYRQTLGQGPEFLTYFQNEAQLEKSRLLSDRFSAERPKGSFSTLEIQRTEQGDSAMYLCASSLEFGRGSNIQYFGAGTRLSVL.

The rearrangement uses TRBV7-9 and TRBJ1-2; 8 bases are a match to TRBD1. The CDR3 loop spans 13 amino acids. The J segment lost 8 bases and the V segment lost 5 bases, leaving 7 bases of the junction unmatched. Per germline, CDR1 SEHNR and CDR2 FQNEAQ (reference sequence). The CDR3, as DNA: TGTGCCAGCAGCCAGGACAGGGCTAGGGGCTACACCTTC. Protein product: CASSQDRARGYTF.

The chain couples TRBV5-5 to TRBJ2-7; 8 bases match TRBD1. The CDR3 totals 15 residues. The trim removed 0 bases at V and 3 bases at J, leaving 5 bases unmatched. Germline lookup yields CDR1 SGHKS and CDR2 YYEKEE (reference sequence). The DNA of the CDR3 is TGTGCCAGCAGCTTGGAGAGACAGGGGAACTACGAGCAGTACTTC. Protein sequence: CASSLERQGNYEQYF.

The V gene is TRBV10-3, the J gene TRBJ2-2; D is perhaps TRBD2 (6 bases). V gave up 0 bases and J gave up 7 bases, with 12 bases separating them. Germline CDR1 reads ENHRY; CDR2 reads SYGVKD. This CDR3 is built from 15 residues. DNA of the CDR3: TGTGCCATCAGTGAGTCGACACCGGGAGTCGGGGAGCTGTTTTTT. Translating gives CAISESTPGVGELFF.

The J gene is TRBJ1-5, the V gene TRBV4-3; the D is unclear. With 0 bases removed from V and 6 bases from J, the gap between germline ends came to 18 bases. The CDR3 runs to 17 residues. Germline lookup yields CDR1 LGHNA and CDR2 YSLEER. CDR3 in amino acids: CASSQDSTGNLGQPQHF. DNA for the CDR3: TGCGCCAGCAGCCAAGATTCAACGGGAAATCTCGGTCAGCCCCAGCATTTT.